These 28 T cell receptor beta chains share one sample of origin, sequenced in a study of T cell responses to AZD1222 COVID-19 vaccine. Profiled with immunoSEQ multiplex PCR; TCRdb holds only in-frame clones, not every one. The sample contains 140,000 to 150,000 clones, 75% to 95% of which appear only once. Sequenced material: peripheral blood, taken on day 0 of MenACWY control vaccination. The source is an adult in good health.

The V call is TRBV7-3, the J call TRBJ1-6; D remains unclear. Germline CDR1 reads SGHTA; CDR2 reads FQGTGA. The V end lost 2 bases, the J end lost 8 bases, and 4 bases lay between the germline ends. CDR3 size: 12 residues. The CDR3 coding sequence is TGTGCCAGCAGCTTACCGGATTCACCCCTCCACTTT. It specifies CASSLPDSPLHF.

The gene calls are TRBV5-1 and TRBJ1-3; 10 bases match TRBD1. From germline, CDR1 is SGHRS and CDR2 YFSETQ. This CDR3 is 15 amino acids long. V was clipped by 4 bases and J by 2 bases; unmatched bases: 3. CDR3 sequence: CASSIGQGAGNTIYF. The DNA of the CDR3 is TGCGCCAGCAGCATAGGACAGGGGGCTGGAAACACCATATATTTT.

The genes are TRBV6-5 and TRBJ1-5; 9 bases line up with TRBD1. CDR3 length: 14 amino acids. J lost 5 bases, V lost 5 bases, and 4 bases had no gene match. The germline gives CDR1 MNHEY, CDR2 SVGAGI. The CDR3 region is CASSIQGAYQPQHF. Written as DNA, the CDR3 is TGTGCCAGCAGTATACAGGGGGCCTATCAGCCCCAGCATTTT.

V is TRBV15 and J is TRBJ1-6; D remains ambiguous. This CDR3 is 14 amino acids long. The V gene's germline CDR1 is LNHNV and CDR2 YYDKDF (reference sequence). The V and J ends lost 5 bases and 10 bases respectively, with 15 bases between them. The CDR3 coding sequence is TGTGCCACCAGCCCCATGGTGGAAGGATCACCCCTCCACTTT. It codes for CATSPMVEGSPLHF.

CDR3 DNA sequence: TGTGCCAGCTCACCGGGAATCGGCTATGGCTACACCTTC. It is translated as CASSPGIGYGYTF. V is TRBV18 and J is TRBJ1-2, with D unclear. The CDR3 has 13 amino acids. Germline CDR1 KGHSH, CDR2 LQKENI. Trimming shortened V by 3 bases and J by 4 bases, and 9 bases separated the two germline ends. The whole variable domain, filled in from reference TRBV18 and TRBJ1-2, reads NAGVMQNPRHLVRRRGQEARLRCSPMKGHSHVYWYRQLPEEGLKFMVYLQKENIIDESGMPKERFSAEFPKEGPSILRIQQVVRGDSAAYFCASSPGIGYGYTFGSGTRLTVV.

Here the CDR3 DNA reads TGTGCCAGCAGCTCGCCGGGACAAGGAAACACCATATATTTT. This sequence encodes CASSSPGQGNTIYF. The rearrangement joins TRBV6-2 or TRBV6-3 to TRBJ1-3, with a possible D match to TRBD1 (6 bases). Trimming took 6 bases from V and 4 from J, leaving 13 bases between them. Per the germline V gene, CDR1 is MNHEY and CDR2 is SVGEGT. CDR3 length: 14 residues.

The chain couples TRBV11-2 to TRBJ2-2; 10 bases are shared with TRBD2. With V trimmed by 4 bases and J by 7 bases, 12 bases remained unmatched. In germline, CDR1 is SGHAT, CDR2 FQNNGV. The CDR3 covers 17 residues. The CDR3 region has the DNA TGTGCCAGCAGCTCGGGAGGAGCGGGAGGGCAGATCGGGGAGCTGTTTTTT. Protein: CASSSGGAGGQIGELFF.

This chain links TRBV28 with TRBJ1-5; unclear D gene. This CDR3 has 13 residues. Trimming pared 1 base from V and 7 bases from J, leaving 8 bases between. Germline V gene data show CDR1 as MDHEN and CDR2 as SYDVKM. CDR3 coding DNA: TGTGCCAGCAGTTTATTAGTTAACCAGCCCCAGCATTTT. Translating gives CASSLLVNQPQHF.

CDR3 nucleotides: TGTGCCAGCAGCATTAACCCGGTGCGGGATGGCGGTGAGCAGTTCTTC. Amino acids: CASSINPVRDGGEQFF. The chain uses TRBV5-6 and TRBJ2-1, with D maybe TRBD2 (6 bases). CDR1 is SGHDT, CDR2 YYEEEE, per germline. The CDR3 runs 16 residues. The germline V and J ends were trimmed by 4 bases and 9 bases, with 23 bases remaining between them.

The J gene is TRBJ1-5, the V gene TRBV9; no firm D call. Looked up from germline, CDR1 is SGDLS and CDR2 is YYNGEE. The CDR3 runs to 15 residues. The V end lost 0 bases, the J end lost 1 base, and 8 bases lay between the germline ends. The DNA for the CDR3 is TGTGCCAGCAGCGTAGCACCGGAAAGCAATCAGCCCCAGCATTTT. Translated: CASSVAPESNQPQHF.

The V call is TRBV15, the J call TRBJ1-2, with D hard to call. The CDR3 contains 14 residues. V was shortened by 7 bases and J by 6 bases, with 18 bases between the two germline ends. Germline V gives CDR1 LNHNV, CDR2 YYDKDF (reference sequence). The CDR3 DNA is TGTGCCACCACCCGCCGGCAAGTCCGGCATGGCTACACCTTC. Encoded protein: CATTRRQVRHGYTF.

The chain has TRBV19 and TRBJ1-2, with D uncertain. The CDR3 length is 14 residues. The germline V and J ends were trimmed by 9 bases and 1 base, with 15 bases remaining between them. Germline loops: CDR1 LNHDA, CDR2 SQIVND (reference sequence). The CDR3, as DNA: TGTGCCAGCAGCATCGCCGTAGTTAACTATGGCTACACCTTC. This codes for CASSIAVVNYGYTF.

This chain joins TRBV5-1 and TRBJ1-1; no clear D gene. V gave up 4 bases and J gave up 4 bases, with 17 bases separating them. The CDR3 contains 15 residues. Per germline, CDR1 SGHRS and CDR2 YFSETQ. The CDR3 region is CASSLRTGGSTEAFF. CDR3 in DNA: TGCGCCAGCAGCCTGAGGACGGGAGGGAGCACTGAAGCTTTCTTT.

The genes are TRBV5-6 and TRBJ1-2, with D uncertain. CDR1 and CDR2 from the germline V gene are SGHDT and YYEEEE. CDR3 length: 13 residues. The V end lost 0 bases, the J end lost 8 bases, and 11 bases lay between the germline ends. The CDR3 DNA reads as TGTGCCAGCAGCTTGGCGCCATCTGACGGCTACACCTTC. Protein product: CASSLAPSDGYTF.

The genes are TRBV27 and TRBJ1-5; 7 nucleotides align to TRBD1. The CDR3 is 17 residues long. Looked up from germline, CDR1 is MNHEY and CDR2 is SMNVEV (reference sequence). Trimming took 3 bases from V and 0 from J; bases not matched to a gene: 8. The CDR3 is CASSFSGDRVSNQPQHF. The CDR3 nucleotides are TGTGCCAGCAGTTTCTCCGGAGACAGGGTTAGCAATCAGCCCCAGCATTTT.

J is TRBJ2-1 and V is TRBV15; the D is unclear. V was clipped by 0 bases and J by 8 bases, with 5 bases between them. The CDR3 length is 12 residues. The germline V gene has CDR1 LNHNV and CDR2 YYDKDF (reference sequence). Here the CDR3 DNA reads TGTGCCACCAGCAGAGATGGCGATGAGCAGTTCTTC. Amino acids: CATSRDGDEQFF.

The rearrangement uses TRBV3-1 (or the pseudogene TRBV3-2) and TRBJ2-3; the match to TRBD2 covers 9 bases. The CDR3 has 15 residues. Germline CDR1 is LGHDT and CDR2 is YNNKEL (reference sequence). J lost 2 bases, V lost 3 bases, and 3 bases had no gene match. The CDR3 nucleotides read TGTGCCAGCAGCCATCCTAGCGGGACCACAGATACGCAGTATTTT. Translation gives CASSHPSGTTDTQYF.

The V gene is TRBV19, the J gene TRBJ1-2; D not resolved. Germline lookup yields CDR1 LNHDA and CDR2 SQIVND (reference sequence). V lost 10 bases and J 4 bases, leaving 19 bases between the germline ends. There are 14 residues in the CDR3. The DNA of the CDR3 is TGTGCCACCAGCCCCCCTGGGAAGTCCTATGGCTACACCTTC. This sequence encodes CATSPPGKSYGYTF.

The chain links TRBV11-2 to TRBJ2-1; unclear D gene. Per the germline V gene, CDR1 is SGHAT and CDR2 is FQNNGV. This CDR3 contains 14 residues. Trimming took off 1 base at V and 5 bases at J, with 9 bases between the two ends. The CDR3 DNA follows: TGTGCCAGCAGCTTAGTACAGCTAAACAATGAGCAGTTCTTC. Translation: CASSLVQLNNEQFF.

The rearrangement joins TRBV6-5 to TRBJ1-2, with D maybe TRBD1 (5 bases). The CDR3 is 15 amino acids. Trimming took 4 bases from V and 4 from J, leaving 16 bases between them. Germline V gives CDR1 MNHEY, CDR2 SVGAGI. CDR3 amino acids: CASSWGGSDGYGYTF. DNA for the CDR3: TGTGCCAGCAGTTGGGGGGGGTCGGACGGCTATGGCTACACCTTC.

The chain links TRBV18 to TRBJ1-1; the match to TRBD1 covers 7 bases. The ends lost 2 bases at V and 5 bases at J; junction bases unmatched: 5. This CDR3 is 14 amino acids long. CDR1 is KGHSH and CDR2 is LQKENI in the germline V gene. This CDR3 reads CASSPKGAETEAFF. The DNA for the CDR3 is TGTGCCAGCTCACCAAAGGGGGCAGAAACTGAAGCTTTCTTT.

The rearrangement links TRBV5-1 to TRBJ2-1; 7 positions match TRBD2. The CDR3 covers 15 residues. Germline CDR1 and CDR2: SGHRS and YFSETQ. J lost 6 bases, V lost 4 bases, and 10 bases had no gene match. The CDR3 loop reads CASSRTSWSGNEQFF. CDR3 DNA sequence: TGCGCCAGCAGCAGGACTAGTTGGTCTGGCAATGAGCAGTTCTTC.

This clone has a handful of counts. The V gene is TRBV19, the J gene TRBJ2-7; tentatively, D is TRBD1 (5 bases). V shed 5 bases and J shed 6 bases, with 14 bases lying between them. The CDR3 spans 13 residues. Per germline, CDR1 LNHDA and CDR2 SQIVND (reference sequence). This CDR3 is CASSPRSDTEQYF. The CDR3 DNA reads as TGTGCCAGTAGTCCTCGATCGGACACCGAGCAGTACTTC.

V usage is TRBV9 and J usage is TRBJ1-1; TRBD1 is a possible D gene (6 bases). V dropped 4 bases and J dropped 2 bases, with 15 bases sitting between them. Germline CDR1 is SGDLS and CDR2 is YYNGEE. This CDR3 is built from 15 residues. This chain's CDR3 is CASSSRQAANTEAFF. The CDR3 DNA reads TGTGCCAGCAGCTCCCGACAGGCGGCAAACACTGAAGCTTTCTTT. Full variable domain (missing parts from reference TRBV9 and TRBJ1-1): DSGVTQTPKHLITATGQRVTLRCSPRSGDLSVYWYQQSLDQGLQFLIQYYNGEERAKGNILERFSAQQFPDLHSELNLSSLELGDSALYFCASSSRQAANTEAFFGQGTRLTVV.

The genes are TRBV6-5 and TRBJ1-3; D call uncertain. V was trimmed by 5 bases and J by 3 bases, leaving 11 bases between them. Germline values: CDR1 MNHEY, CDR2 SVGAGI. The CDR3 loop spans 14 amino acids. Here the CDR3 DNA reads TGTGCCAGCAGTCCTACATCCGTTGGAAACACCATATATTTT. Its translation: CASSPTSVGNTIYF.

The V gene is TRBV5-1, the J gene TRBJ2-7, with 8 bases that match TRBD2. The CDR3 has 15 amino acids. Trimming at V came to 0 bases and at J to 2 bases, leaving 4 bases not matched to a gene. The germline V gene has CDR1 SGHRS and CDR2 YFSETQ. The CDR3 DNA sequence: TGCGCCAGCAGCTTGGGAACGGGAGGGGCCTACGAGCAGTACTTC. Translating gives CASSLGTGGAYEQYF.

V and J are TRBV6-5 and TRBJ2-3; D gene unclear. Germline assignment: CDR1 MNHEY and CDR2 SVGAGI. This CDR3 region has 12 residues. V lost 6 bases and J lost 6, with 10 bases in between. CDR3 protein: CASSFLSDTQYF. The CDR3 nucleotides are TGTGCCAGCAGCTTCCTATCGGATACGCAGTATTTT.

This sequence joins TRBV27 and TRBJ2-3; 10 bases are a match to TRBD2. V lost 6 bases, J lost 7 bases, and 7 bases stayed unmatched. Germline CDR1 reads MNHEY; CDR2 reads SMNVEV (reference sequence). This CDR3 contains 14 residues. The CDR3 DNA reads as TGTGCCAGCAGCTCGGGACTAGCGATTCATACGCAGTATTTT. It yields the protein CASSSGLAIHTQYF.